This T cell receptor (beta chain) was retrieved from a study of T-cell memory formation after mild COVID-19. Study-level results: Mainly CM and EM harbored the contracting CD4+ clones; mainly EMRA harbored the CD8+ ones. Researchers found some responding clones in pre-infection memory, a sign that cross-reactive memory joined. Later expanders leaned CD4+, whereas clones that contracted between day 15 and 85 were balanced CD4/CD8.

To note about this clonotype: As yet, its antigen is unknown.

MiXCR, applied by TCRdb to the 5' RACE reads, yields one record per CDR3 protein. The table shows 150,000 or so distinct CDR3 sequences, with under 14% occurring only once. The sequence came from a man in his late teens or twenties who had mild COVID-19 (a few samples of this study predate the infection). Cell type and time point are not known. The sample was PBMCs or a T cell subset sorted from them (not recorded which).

For the CDR3, the DNA is TGTGCCAGCAGCGTTGGACAGGGGAGTTCACCCCTCCACTTT. As protein: CASSVGQGSSPLHF. The chain is built from TRBV9 and TRBJ1-6; 9 bases are shared with TRBD1. The trim removed 2 bases at V and 9 bases at J, leaving 3 bases unmatched. The germline CDR1 and CDR2 sequences are SGDLS and YYNGEE. There are 14 residues in the CDR3.